These 3 T cell receptor beta chains came from one sample sequenced in a study of shared clonotypes between healthy human individuals. Assay: immunoSEQ multiplex PCR; the TCRdb copy retains only in-frame clones and omits some. This table has some 2.3 million clones, 90% to 95% appearing once. The sequencing sample was made of naive CD4+ T cells from PBMCs. The subset is: CD45RA+ positively selected. The receptors here all came from a young man in good health. Some clones in this sample may be carry-over from other donors' samples.

This clone was counted a single time. The chain recombines TRBV7-9 with TRBJ2-7; D perhaps matches TRBD1 (5 bases). This CDR3 contains 15 residues. V lost 1 base and J 4 bases, leaving 14 bases between the germline ends. Per the germline V gene, CDR1 is SEHNR and CDR2 is FQNEAQ (reference sequence). The CDR3 DNA reads TGTGCCAGCAGCTTAGAGGGGTACAACCTTTACGAGCAGTACTTC. Protein product: CASSLEGYNLYEQYF.

CDR3 residues: CASRAGGRANEQFF. The CDR3, as DNA: TGTGCCAGCAGGGCCGGCGGGAGGGCCAATGAGCAGTTCTTC. The chain is built from TRBV2 and TRBJ2-1; 9 nucleotides line up with TRBD2. This CDR3 comprises 14 residues. Germline V gene lookup returns CDR1 SNHLY and CDR2 FYNNEI. Trimming cost V 6 bases and J 6 bases; bases outside gene matches: 6. Supplemented by reference TRBV2 and TRBJ2-1, the full variable domain reads EPEVTQTPSHQVTQMGQEVILRCVPISNHLYFYWYRQILGQKVEFLVSFYNNEISEKSEIFDDQFSVERPDGSNFTLKIRSTKLEDSAMYFCASRAGGRANEQFFGPGTRLTVL.

This clone was recorded only once. This rearrangement joins TRBV28 to TRBJ1-2, with a weak D call TRBD1 (5 bases). Germline lookup yields CDR1 MDHEN and CDR2 SYDVKM. V gave up 3 bases and J gave up 3 bases, with 17 bases separating them. The CDR3 runs 16 residues. The CDR3 coding sequence is TGTGCCAGCAGTTTGGATGGGACCAATGGGGACTATGGCTACACCTTC. Its protein product is CASSLDGTNGDYGYTF.